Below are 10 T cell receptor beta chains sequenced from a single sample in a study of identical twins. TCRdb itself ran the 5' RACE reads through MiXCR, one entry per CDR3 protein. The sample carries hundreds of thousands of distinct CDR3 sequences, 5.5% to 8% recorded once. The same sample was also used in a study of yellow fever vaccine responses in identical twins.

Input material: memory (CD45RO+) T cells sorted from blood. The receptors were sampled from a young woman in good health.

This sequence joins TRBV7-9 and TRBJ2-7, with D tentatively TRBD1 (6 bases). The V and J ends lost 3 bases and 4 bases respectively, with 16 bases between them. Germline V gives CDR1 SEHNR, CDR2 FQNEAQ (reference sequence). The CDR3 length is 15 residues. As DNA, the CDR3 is TGTGCCAGCAGCTTGCCTAGGGGGACGGTTTACGAGCAGTACTTC. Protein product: CASSLPRGTVYEQYF.

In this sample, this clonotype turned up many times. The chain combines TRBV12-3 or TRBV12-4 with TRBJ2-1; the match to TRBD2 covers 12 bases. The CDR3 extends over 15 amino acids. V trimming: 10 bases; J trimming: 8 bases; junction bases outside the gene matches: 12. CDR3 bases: TGTGCCACCTTTTTCCGGACTAGCGGGACACATGAGCAGTTCTTC. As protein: CATFFRTSGTHEQFF.

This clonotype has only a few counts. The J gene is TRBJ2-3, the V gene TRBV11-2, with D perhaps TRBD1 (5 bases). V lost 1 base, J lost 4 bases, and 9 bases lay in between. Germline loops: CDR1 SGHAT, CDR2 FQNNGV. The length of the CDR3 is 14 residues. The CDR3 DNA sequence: TGTGCCAGCAGCTTAGGGGCCAGGGCAGATACGCAGTATTTT. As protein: CASSLGARADTQYF.

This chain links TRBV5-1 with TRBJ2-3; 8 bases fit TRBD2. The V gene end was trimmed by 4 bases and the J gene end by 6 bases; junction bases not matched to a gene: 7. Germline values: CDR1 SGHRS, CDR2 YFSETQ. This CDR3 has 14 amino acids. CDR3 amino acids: CASSPVVAGDTQYF. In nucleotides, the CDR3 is TGCGCCAGCAGCCCGGTCGTAGCGGGGGATACGCAGTATTTT.

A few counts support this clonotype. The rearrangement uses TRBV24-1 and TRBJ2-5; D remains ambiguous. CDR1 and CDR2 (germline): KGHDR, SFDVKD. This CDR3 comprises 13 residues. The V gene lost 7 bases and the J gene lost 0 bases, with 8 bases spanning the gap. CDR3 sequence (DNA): TGTGCCACCAGGGGGTCGTACCAAGAGACCCAGTACTTC. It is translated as CATRGSYQETQYF.

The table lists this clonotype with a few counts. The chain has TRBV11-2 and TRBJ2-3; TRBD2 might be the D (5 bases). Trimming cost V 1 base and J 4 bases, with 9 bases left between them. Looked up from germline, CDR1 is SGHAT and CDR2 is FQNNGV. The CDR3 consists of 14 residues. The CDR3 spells CASSLGTYPDTQYF. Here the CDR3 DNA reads TGTGCCAGCAGCTTAGGGACTTACCCAGATACGCAGTATTTT.

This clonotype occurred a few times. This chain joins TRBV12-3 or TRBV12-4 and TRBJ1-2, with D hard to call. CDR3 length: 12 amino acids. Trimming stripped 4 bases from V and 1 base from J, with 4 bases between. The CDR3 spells CASSWYNYGYTF. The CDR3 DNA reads TGTGCCAGCAGTTGGTATAACTATGGCTACACCTTC.

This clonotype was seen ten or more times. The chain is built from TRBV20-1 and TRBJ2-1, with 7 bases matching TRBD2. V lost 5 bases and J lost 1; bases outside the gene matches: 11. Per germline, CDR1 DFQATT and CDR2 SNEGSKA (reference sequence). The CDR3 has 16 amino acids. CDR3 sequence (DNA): TGCAGTGCTGGGGGGGGAGCGGGGAGTTCCTACAATGAGCAGTTCTTC. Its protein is CSAGGGAGSSYNEQFF.

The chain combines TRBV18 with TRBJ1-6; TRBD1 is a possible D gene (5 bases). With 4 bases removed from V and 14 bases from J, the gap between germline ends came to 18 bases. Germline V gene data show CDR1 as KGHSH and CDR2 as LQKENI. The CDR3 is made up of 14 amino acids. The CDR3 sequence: CASSRGTDLLALHF. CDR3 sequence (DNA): TGTGCCAGCTCACGCGGGACGGACCTGTTGGCCCTCCACTTT.

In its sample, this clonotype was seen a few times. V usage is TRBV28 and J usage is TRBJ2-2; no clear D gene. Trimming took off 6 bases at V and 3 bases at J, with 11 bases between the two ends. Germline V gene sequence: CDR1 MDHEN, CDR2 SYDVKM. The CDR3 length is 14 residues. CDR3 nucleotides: TGTGCCAGCAGCCCATTGCCTGACACCGGGGAGCTGTTTTTT. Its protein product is CASSPLPDTGELFF.